Presented here are 32 T cell receptor beta chains from one specimen sequenced in a study of blood T cells in healthy people across ages. The authors ran a second PCR of roughly 6 to 12 cycles using a sample-barcoded 5' primer and a J-beta primer mix. TCRdb passed the 5' RACE reads through MiXCR, listing each CDR3 protein once. This sample yields approximately 580,000 distinct CDR3 sequences, of which 24% are seen a single time; roughly 10% belongs to the top ten. This same sample was also taken into another study, of T cells of mothers and their children.

The sequenced material came from blood. These receptor sequences come from a boy younger than 18 in good health.

The V and J genes are TRBV30 and TRBJ1-2, with 10 bases matching TRBD1. The V segment lost 5 bases and the J segment 0 bases; nucleotides outside the gene matches: 6. CDR3 length: 15 residues. Germline V CDR1 and CDR2: GTSNPN, SVGIG (reference sequence). The CDR3 sequence is CAWPFGQGANYGYTF. The CDR3 DNA is TGTGCCTGGCCCTTTGGACAGGGGGCTAACTATGGCTACACCTTC. The complete variable domain, with remaining parts taken from reference TRBV30 and TRBJ1-2, reads SQTIHQWPATLVQPVGSPLSLECTVEGTSNPNLYWYRQAAGRGLQLLFYSVGIGQISSEVPQNLSASRPQDRQFILSSKKLLLSDSGFYLCAWPFGQGANYGYTFGSGTRLTVV.

This clonotype was observed a handful of times. The chain carries TRBV20-1 and TRBJ2-5, with a weak D call TRBD2 (6 bases). The CDR3 extends over 12 amino acids. From germline, CDR1 is DFQATT and CDR2 SNEGSKA (reference sequence). CDR3 DNA sequence: TGCGGAAGCCCCGAGGAGGGAGAGACCCAGTACTTC. Translated: CGSPEEGETQYF.

This clonotype was picked up a small number of times. J is TRBJ1-2 and V is TRBV27; weak D call: TRBD1 (6 bases). Trimming shortened V by 4 bases and J by 2 bases, and 14 bases separated the two germline ends. The germline V gene encodes CDR1 MNHEY and CDR2 SMNVEV (reference sequence). There are 15 residues in the CDR3. CDR3 region: CASSYRPGENYGYTF. DNA of the CDR3: TGTGCCAGCAGTTACAGGCCAGGGGAAAACTATGGCTACACCTTC.

This rearrangement joins TRBV28 to TRBJ1-2; TRBD1 matches at 7 bases. The CDR3 is 15 residues long. Germline CDR1 reads MDHEN; CDR2 reads SYDVKM. The V and J ends lost 4 bases and 4 bases, in that order; junction bases with no gene match: 9. This chain's CDR3 is CASSWEDRVAYGYTF. The CDR3 coding sequence is TGTGCCAGCAGTTGGGAAGACAGGGTGGCCTATGGCTACACCTTC.

This clonotype was detected once. A read error may produce the germline difference seen at one junction end. This sequence joins TRBV5-6 and TRBJ2-5, with TRBD2 matching 10 bases. The germline V gene encodes CDR1 SGHDT and CDR2 YYEEEE. The CDR3 contains 16 residues. The CDR3 DNA is TGTGCCAGCAGCCCCGCCGGACTAGCGGCCGAAGAGACCCAGTGCTTC. The encoded protein is CASSPAGLAAEETQCF.

The V and J genes are TRBV20-1 and TRBJ1-2, with 10 nucleotides matching TRBD1. This CDR3 contains 17 residues. V lost 0 bases to trimming and J lost 4 bases; unmatched junction nucleotides: 11. The germline V gene encodes CDR1 DFQATT and CDR2 SNEGSKA (reference sequence). The DNA of the CDR3 is TGCAGTGCTAGAGATAGGGACAGGGGATGGGGAGGCTATGGCTACACCTTC. This sequence encodes CSARDRDRGWGGYGYTF.

V gene TRBV6-1 combines with J gene TRBJ2-2; D may be TRBD2 (6 bases). The CDR3 loop spans 14 amino acids. Trimming left V 5 bases short and J 3 bases short, with 10 bases between. The germline gives CDR1 MNHNS, CDR2 SASEGT. CDR3 sequence reads: CASSWDFYTGELFF. The CDR3 bases are TGTGCCAGCAGTTGGGACTTTTACACCGGGGAGCTGTTTTTT.

This clonotype was seen a handful of times. CDR3 protein: CASSQAWGYYEQYF. In DNA form, the CDR3 reads TGCGCCAGCAGCCAGGCTTGGGGCTATTACGAGCAGTACTTC. The rearrangement links TRBV4-3 to TRBJ2-7; maybe TRBD1 (5 bases). Germline CDR1 is LGHNA and CDR2 is YSLEER. Trimming shortened V by 3 bases and J by 4 bases, and 13 bases separated the two germline ends. CDR3 length: 14 amino acids.

This clonotype was observed a few times. This sequence joins TRBV10-3 and TRBJ1-1; a possible D gene is TRBD1 (5 bases). The germline V gene has CDR1 ENHRY and CDR2 SYGVKD. The CDR3 contains 13 residues. Trimming shortened V by 8 bases and J by 1 base, and 11 bases separated the two germline ends. The CDR3 spells CAIGGTWNTEAFF. The CDR3, as DNA: TGTGCCATCGGGGGGACTTGGAACACTGAAGCTTTCTTT.

This clonotype was seen more than once but under ten times. The chain uses TRBV20-1 and TRBJ2-7, with TRBD1 identical over 12 bases. Germline V gene sequence: CDR1 DFQATT, CDR2 SNEGSKA (reference sequence). The CDR3 covers 17 residues. This CDR3 is CNARGDRGPIYSYEQYF. The CDR3 region has the DNA TGCAATGCAAGGGGGGACAGGGGGCCAATCTACTCCTACGAGCAGTACTTC.

V usage is TRBV18 and J usage is TRBJ2-1; 7 bases line up with TRBD1. The CDR3 has 14 residues. V lost 5 bases and J lost 9; bases outside the gene matches: 10. CDR1 and CDR2 (germline): KGHSH, LQKENI. CDR3 DNA sequence: TGTGCCAGCTCATTCTCACAGGGGAGTGGTGAGCAGTTCTTC. Its protein is CASSFSQGSGEQFF.

This chain links TRBV7-2 with TRBJ1-2, with D tentatively TRBD1 (5 bases). This CDR3 is 15 amino acids long. Germline CDR1 and CDR2: SGHTA and FQGNSA. V was pared by 0 bases and J by 3 bases, with 11 bases between. The chain's CDR3 is CASSLARDPHYGYTF. CDR3 nucleotide sequence: TGTGCCAGCAGCTTAGCACGGGACCCCCACTATGGCTACACCTTC.

The chain uses TRBV7-8 and TRBJ2-6, with 12 bases that match TRBD1. The CDR3 extends over 20 amino acids. In germline, CDR1 is SGHVS, CDR2 FQNEAQ. V lost 0 bases to trimming and J lost 2 bases; unmatched junction nucleotides: 8. The CDR3 loop is CASSLAGTGGGQAGANVLTF. DNA of the CDR3: TGTGCCAGCAGCTTAGCCGGGACAGGGGGCGGTCAGGCTGGGGCCAACGTCCTGACTTTC.

This clonotype appeared once. The J gene is TRBJ2-4, the V gene TRBV25-1; D not resolved. Trimming removed 3 bases at V and 0 bases at J, with 9 bases between. The CDR3 length is 15 residues. CDR1 and CDR2 from the germline V gene are MGHDK and SYGVNS. The CDR3 sequence: CASSDQQKAKNIQYF. CDR3 coding DNA: TGTGCCAGCAGTGACCAACAGAAAGCCAAAAACATTCAGTACTTC.

The rearrangement joins TRBV9 to TRBJ1-2, with 9 bases identical to TRBD1. CDR1 and CDR2 from the germline V gene are SGDLS and YYNGEE. The CDR3 loop spans 17 amino acids. The V segment lost 4 bases and the J segment 4 bases; nucleotides outside the gene matches: 14. DNA of the CDR3: TGTGCCAGCAGCTCAGACAGGGGGTTAGCGATTCCCTATGGCTACACCTTC. Its protein product is CASSSDRGLAIPYGYTF.

This clonotype was recorded a few times. This chain connects TRBV2 to TRBJ1-2, with a tentative D call TRBD1 (5 bases). V was shortened by 8 bases and J by 2 bases, with 24 bases between the two germline ends. This CDR3 is 17 amino acids long. Per germline, CDR1 SNHLY and CDR2 FYNNEI. This CDR3 is CASLRVQGASGNYGYTF. The CDR3 nucleotides are TGTGCCAGCCTACGGGTGCAGGGAGCGTCTGGGAACTATGGCTACACCTTC.

This clonotype turned up a few times. This chain joins TRBV12-3 or TRBV12-4 and TRBJ1-2; D gene unclear. The length of the CDR3 is 13 residues. V was shortened by 4 bases and J by 0 bases, with 6 bases between the two germline ends. Here the CDR3 reads CASSSKPNYGYTF. For the CDR3, the DNA is TGTGCCAGCAGTTCCAAACCTAACTATGGCTACACCTTC.

V and J are TRBV20-1 and TRBJ2-6; no clear D gene. The germline CDR1 and CDR2 sequences are DFQATT and SNEGSKA (reference sequence). The length of the CDR3 is 16 residues. With 6 bases removed from V and 0 bases from J, the gap between germline ends came to 15 bases. This CDR3 is CSARRQIYSGANVLTF. CDR3 nucleotides: TGCAGTGCCAGAAGGCAGATATACTCTGGGGCCAACGTCCTGACTTTC.

This clonotype was observed a few times. V and J are TRBV6-2 or TRBV6-3 and TRBJ2-1, with 11 bases matching TRBD2. With V trimmed by 2 bases and J by 7 bases, 4 bases remained unmatched. From germline, CDR1 is MNHEY and CDR2 SVGEGT. The CDR3 length is 15 residues. In DNA form, the CDR3 reads TGTGCCAGCAGTTACGTTCTAGCGGGGGGAAATGAGCAGTTCTTC. Its translation is CASSYVLAGGNEQFF.

The chain combines TRBV13 with TRBJ2-7; D might be TRBD2 (6 bases). Germline-derived CDR1 and CDR2 are PRHDT and FYEKMQ (reference sequence). This CDR3 spans 14 amino acids. V gave up 3 bases and J gave up 5 bases, with 14 bases separating them. CDR3 DNA sequence: TGTGCCAGCAGCTTGACCGGAGGGGTCAACGAGCAGTACTTC. Residues: CASSLTGGVNEQYF.

This clonotype was detected a few times. The chain links TRBV12-3 or TRBV12-4 to TRBJ1-6; no definite D call. The CDR3 is made up of 14 amino acids. V lost 7 bases and J lost 5, with 12 bases in between. The CDR3 protein is CASTSDGNNSPLHF. The DNA for the CDR3 is TGTGCCAGCACCTCGGACGGTAATAATTCACCCCTCCACTTT.

This rearrangement joins TRBV11-2 to TRBJ2-5; D gene unclear. The DNA end is more similar to TRBJ2-7, so the J call may be wrong. The germline CDR1 and CDR2 sequences are SGHAT and FQNNGV. This CDR3 has 14 amino acids. For the CDR3, the DNA is TGTGCCAGCAGCTTAGACAGGTCCTCCTACGAGCAGTACTTC. It is translated as CASSLDRSSYEQYF.

This clonotype was observed a handful of times. The chain recombines TRBV4-3 with TRBJ2-1; TRBD2 agrees at 9 bases. The germline V gene encodes CDR1 LGHNA and CDR2 YSLEER. This CDR3 has 20 amino acids. V lost 1 base, J lost 10 bases, and 23 bases stayed unmatched. CDR3 sequence: CASSQVRGPKGSGSQREQFF. The CDR3 coding sequence is TGCGCCAGCAGCCAAGTCAGGGGACCAAAGGGTAGCGGGAGTCAACGCGAGCAGTTCTTC.

The chain uses TRBV2 and TRBJ1-1, with a tentative D call TRBD1 (5 bases). The CDR3 runs to 11 residues. The germline V gene encodes CDR1 SNHLY and CDR2 FYNNEI. The V gene lost 5 bases and the J gene lost 7 bases, with 8 bases spanning the gap. CDR3: CASSRDGEAFF. CDR3 sequence (DNA): TGTGCCAGCAGTCGGGACGGTGAAGCTTTCTTT.

This chain joins TRBV9 and TRBJ2-5; 8 bases fit TRBD1. The end of the DNA fits TRBJ2-1 better, so the J call may be wrong. The germline CDR1 and CDR2 sequences are SGDLS and YYNGEE. CDR3 length: 18 amino acids. CDR3 protein: CASSAIGQGNKKSGEQFF. The CDR3 bases are TGTGCCAGCAGCGCAATTGGACAGGGTAATAAAAAGAGTGGTGAGCAGTTCTTC.

In its sample, this clonotype was seen a few times. The chain employs TRBV19 and TRBJ2-2; the match to TRBD2 covers 9 bases. Looked up from germline, CDR1 is LNHDA and CDR2 is SQIVND (reference sequence). The junction had 15 bases not matched to a gene; V was cut back by 4 bases and J by 12 bases. The CDR3 consists of 16 residues. Here the CDR3 DNA reads TGTGCCAGTAGTAATTCTCGACTAGCGGTTCAGAGGAAGCTGTTTTTT. Translating gives CASSNSRLAVQRKLFF.

This clonotype was recorded many times. V and J are TRBV11-1 and TRBJ1-1, with D hard to call. The CDR3 is made up of 13 amino acids. Germline CDR1 is SGHAT and CDR2 is FQDESV (reference sequence). V gave up 5 bases and J gave up 9 bases, with 16 bases separating them. The CDR3 loop reads CASSLRTSPQAFF. The DNA for the CDR3 is TGTGCCAGCAGCCTCAGGACGTCGCCCCAAGCTTTCTTT.

This clonotype showed up just a few times. The genes are TRBV3-1 and TRBJ2-4; TRBD1 matches 8 bases. Germline CDR1 LGHDT, CDR2 YNNKEL (reference sequence). Germline trimming cut 0 bases from V and 6 bases from J; bases unmatched to any gene: 10. The CDR3 sequence is 17 residues long. CDR3 DNA sequence: TGTGCCAGCAGCCAAGATCTCGGACAGGGTATCCCAAACATTCAGTACTTC. Translation: CASSQDLGQGIPNIQYF.

This chain uses TRBV12-3 or TRBV12-4 with TRBJ2-7; perhaps TRBD2 as D (5 bases). V was cut by 2 bases and J by 8 bases, with 16 bases left in between. The CDR3 is 14 residues long. In nucleotides, the CDR3 is TGTGCCAGCAGTTTACGGGCCCGTAGGGAGCAGCAGTACTTC. This encodes CASSLRARREQQYF.

This clonotype has a handful of counts. The gene calls are TRBV7-3 and TRBJ2-5; 11 bases are shared with TRBD2. Germline trimming cut 5 bases from V and 5 bases from J; bases unmatched to any gene: 13. Germline loops: CDR1 SGHTA, CDR2 FQGTGA. The CDR3 length is 17 residues. The CDR3 DNA follows: TGTGCCAGCAGCGCCTTGGGGTTAGCGGGGGGGCCGGAGACCCAGTACTTC. Its translation is CASSALGLAGGPETQYF.

This clonotype was seen more than once but under ten times. The chain recombines TRBV6-5 with TRBJ2-7; 7 bases line up with TRBD1. Per the germline V gene, CDR1 is MNHEY and CDR2 is SVGAGI. The CDR3 consists of 15 residues. V was clipped by 5 bases and J by 3 bases; unmatched bases: 10. The CDR3 here is CASSIRGTDHYEQYF. CDR3 bases: TGTGCCAGCAGTATACGAGGGACAGACCACTACGAGCAGTACTTC.

This clonotype has just a few counts. The rearrangement uses TRBV11-2 and TRBJ2-1; 10 bases map to TRBD2. This CDR3 has 17 residues. The trim removed 1 base at V and 6 bases at J, leaving 9 bases unmatched. Per germline, CDR1 SGHAT and CDR2 FQNNGV. CDR3 coding DNA: TGTGCCAGCAGCTTAGCGGCTAGCGGGAGATACTTCAATGAGCAGTTCTTC. Protein sequence: CASSLAASGRYFNEQFF.